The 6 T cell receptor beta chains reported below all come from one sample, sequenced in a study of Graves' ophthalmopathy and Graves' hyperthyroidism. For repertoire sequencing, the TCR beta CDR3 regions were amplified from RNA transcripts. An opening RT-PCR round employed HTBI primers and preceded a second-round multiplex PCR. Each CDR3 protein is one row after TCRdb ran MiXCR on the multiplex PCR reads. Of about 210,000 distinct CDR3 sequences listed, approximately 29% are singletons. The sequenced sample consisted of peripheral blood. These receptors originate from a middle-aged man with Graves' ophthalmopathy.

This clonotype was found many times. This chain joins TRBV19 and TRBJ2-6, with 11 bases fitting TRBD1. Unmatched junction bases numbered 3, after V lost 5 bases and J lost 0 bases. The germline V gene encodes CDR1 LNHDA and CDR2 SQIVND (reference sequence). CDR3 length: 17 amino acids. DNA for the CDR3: TGTGCCAGTAGTGCCGGGACAGGGGGCTCTGGGGCCAACGTCCTGACTTTC. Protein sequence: CASSAGTGGSGANVLTF.

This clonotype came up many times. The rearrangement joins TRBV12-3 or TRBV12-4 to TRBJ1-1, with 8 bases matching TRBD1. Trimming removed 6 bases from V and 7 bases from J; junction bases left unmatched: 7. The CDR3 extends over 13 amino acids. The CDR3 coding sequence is TGTGCCAGCAGGTCCCCAGGGGGCGTTGAAGCTTTCTTT. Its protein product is CASRSPGGVEAFF.

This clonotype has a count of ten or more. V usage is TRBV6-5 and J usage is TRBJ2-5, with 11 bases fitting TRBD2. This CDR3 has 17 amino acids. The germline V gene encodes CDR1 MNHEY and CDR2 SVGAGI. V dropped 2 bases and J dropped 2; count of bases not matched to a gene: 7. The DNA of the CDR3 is TGTGCCAGCAGTTACCGCCCGGGACTAGCGGCACAAGAGACCCAGTACTTC. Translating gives CASSYRPGLAAQETQYF.

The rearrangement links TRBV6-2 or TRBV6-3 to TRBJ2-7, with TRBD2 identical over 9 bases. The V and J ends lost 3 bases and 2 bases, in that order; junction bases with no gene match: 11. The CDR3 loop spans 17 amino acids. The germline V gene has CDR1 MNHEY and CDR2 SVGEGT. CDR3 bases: TGTGCCAGCAGTTATGGGCTAGCGGGACGGTCGACCTACGAGCAGTACTTC. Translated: CASSYGLAGRSTYEQYF.

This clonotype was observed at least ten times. CDR3: CASRDPGTGESGELFF. The CDR3 nucleotides are TGTGCCAGCAGAGACCCCGGGACAGGGGAATCCGGGGAGCTGTTTTTT. The chain recombines TRBV6-2 or TRBV6-3 with TRBJ2-2, with 10 bases lining up with TRBD1. Trimming took 6 bases from V and 6 from J; bases not matched to a gene: 10. Per germline, CDR1 MNHEY and CDR2 SVGEGT. The CDR3 loop spans 16 amino acids.

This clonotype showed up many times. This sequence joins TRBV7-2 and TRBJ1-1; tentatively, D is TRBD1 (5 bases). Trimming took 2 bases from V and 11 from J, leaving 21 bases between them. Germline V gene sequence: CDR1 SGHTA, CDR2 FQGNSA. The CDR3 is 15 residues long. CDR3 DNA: TGTGCCAGCAGCTTAACAGGCCGGACCCTCGTGGAGGCTTTCTTT. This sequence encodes CASSLTGRTLVEAFF. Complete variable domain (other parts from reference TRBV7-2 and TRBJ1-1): GAGVSQSPSNKVTEKGKDVELRCDPISGHTALYWYRQSLGQGLEFLIYFQGNSAPDKSGLPSDRFSAERTGGSVSTLTIQRTQQEDSAVYLCASSLTGRTLVEAFFGQGTRLTVV.